Given below is one TCR beta chain in context. As yet, its antigen is unknown. The TCRbeta library was prepared with unique molecular identifiers. Using its own MiXCR run on the PCR reads, TCRdb lists one record per CDR3 protein. The table includes a few hundred thousand distinct CDR3 sequences, over 25% detected once. The CDR3 is 17 amino acids. V lost 6 bases and J 9 bases, leaving 28 bases between the germline ends. The germline V gene has CDR1 SGHTA and CDR2 FQGNSA. The data stem from a study of T-cell reconstitution after alpha-beta-depleted transplantation in children. Whole-study findings and limits: Newly produced T cells mostly provided counts and TCRbeta diversity after one year, as hyperexpanded clones declined.

This TCR was recovered from a boy in the first two years of life with Wiskott-Aldrich syndrome, due to receive a stem cell transplant. V and J are TRBV7-2 and TRBJ2-3; TRBD2 might be the D (6 bases). The specimen was PBMCs, collected before TCRalphabeta/CD19-depleted stem cell transplant. The CDR3 spells CASRSGGGRGGESTQYF. The DNA of the CDR3 is TGTGCCAGCAGAAGCGGCGGTGGGCGGGGCGGGGAGTCGACGCAGTATTTT.